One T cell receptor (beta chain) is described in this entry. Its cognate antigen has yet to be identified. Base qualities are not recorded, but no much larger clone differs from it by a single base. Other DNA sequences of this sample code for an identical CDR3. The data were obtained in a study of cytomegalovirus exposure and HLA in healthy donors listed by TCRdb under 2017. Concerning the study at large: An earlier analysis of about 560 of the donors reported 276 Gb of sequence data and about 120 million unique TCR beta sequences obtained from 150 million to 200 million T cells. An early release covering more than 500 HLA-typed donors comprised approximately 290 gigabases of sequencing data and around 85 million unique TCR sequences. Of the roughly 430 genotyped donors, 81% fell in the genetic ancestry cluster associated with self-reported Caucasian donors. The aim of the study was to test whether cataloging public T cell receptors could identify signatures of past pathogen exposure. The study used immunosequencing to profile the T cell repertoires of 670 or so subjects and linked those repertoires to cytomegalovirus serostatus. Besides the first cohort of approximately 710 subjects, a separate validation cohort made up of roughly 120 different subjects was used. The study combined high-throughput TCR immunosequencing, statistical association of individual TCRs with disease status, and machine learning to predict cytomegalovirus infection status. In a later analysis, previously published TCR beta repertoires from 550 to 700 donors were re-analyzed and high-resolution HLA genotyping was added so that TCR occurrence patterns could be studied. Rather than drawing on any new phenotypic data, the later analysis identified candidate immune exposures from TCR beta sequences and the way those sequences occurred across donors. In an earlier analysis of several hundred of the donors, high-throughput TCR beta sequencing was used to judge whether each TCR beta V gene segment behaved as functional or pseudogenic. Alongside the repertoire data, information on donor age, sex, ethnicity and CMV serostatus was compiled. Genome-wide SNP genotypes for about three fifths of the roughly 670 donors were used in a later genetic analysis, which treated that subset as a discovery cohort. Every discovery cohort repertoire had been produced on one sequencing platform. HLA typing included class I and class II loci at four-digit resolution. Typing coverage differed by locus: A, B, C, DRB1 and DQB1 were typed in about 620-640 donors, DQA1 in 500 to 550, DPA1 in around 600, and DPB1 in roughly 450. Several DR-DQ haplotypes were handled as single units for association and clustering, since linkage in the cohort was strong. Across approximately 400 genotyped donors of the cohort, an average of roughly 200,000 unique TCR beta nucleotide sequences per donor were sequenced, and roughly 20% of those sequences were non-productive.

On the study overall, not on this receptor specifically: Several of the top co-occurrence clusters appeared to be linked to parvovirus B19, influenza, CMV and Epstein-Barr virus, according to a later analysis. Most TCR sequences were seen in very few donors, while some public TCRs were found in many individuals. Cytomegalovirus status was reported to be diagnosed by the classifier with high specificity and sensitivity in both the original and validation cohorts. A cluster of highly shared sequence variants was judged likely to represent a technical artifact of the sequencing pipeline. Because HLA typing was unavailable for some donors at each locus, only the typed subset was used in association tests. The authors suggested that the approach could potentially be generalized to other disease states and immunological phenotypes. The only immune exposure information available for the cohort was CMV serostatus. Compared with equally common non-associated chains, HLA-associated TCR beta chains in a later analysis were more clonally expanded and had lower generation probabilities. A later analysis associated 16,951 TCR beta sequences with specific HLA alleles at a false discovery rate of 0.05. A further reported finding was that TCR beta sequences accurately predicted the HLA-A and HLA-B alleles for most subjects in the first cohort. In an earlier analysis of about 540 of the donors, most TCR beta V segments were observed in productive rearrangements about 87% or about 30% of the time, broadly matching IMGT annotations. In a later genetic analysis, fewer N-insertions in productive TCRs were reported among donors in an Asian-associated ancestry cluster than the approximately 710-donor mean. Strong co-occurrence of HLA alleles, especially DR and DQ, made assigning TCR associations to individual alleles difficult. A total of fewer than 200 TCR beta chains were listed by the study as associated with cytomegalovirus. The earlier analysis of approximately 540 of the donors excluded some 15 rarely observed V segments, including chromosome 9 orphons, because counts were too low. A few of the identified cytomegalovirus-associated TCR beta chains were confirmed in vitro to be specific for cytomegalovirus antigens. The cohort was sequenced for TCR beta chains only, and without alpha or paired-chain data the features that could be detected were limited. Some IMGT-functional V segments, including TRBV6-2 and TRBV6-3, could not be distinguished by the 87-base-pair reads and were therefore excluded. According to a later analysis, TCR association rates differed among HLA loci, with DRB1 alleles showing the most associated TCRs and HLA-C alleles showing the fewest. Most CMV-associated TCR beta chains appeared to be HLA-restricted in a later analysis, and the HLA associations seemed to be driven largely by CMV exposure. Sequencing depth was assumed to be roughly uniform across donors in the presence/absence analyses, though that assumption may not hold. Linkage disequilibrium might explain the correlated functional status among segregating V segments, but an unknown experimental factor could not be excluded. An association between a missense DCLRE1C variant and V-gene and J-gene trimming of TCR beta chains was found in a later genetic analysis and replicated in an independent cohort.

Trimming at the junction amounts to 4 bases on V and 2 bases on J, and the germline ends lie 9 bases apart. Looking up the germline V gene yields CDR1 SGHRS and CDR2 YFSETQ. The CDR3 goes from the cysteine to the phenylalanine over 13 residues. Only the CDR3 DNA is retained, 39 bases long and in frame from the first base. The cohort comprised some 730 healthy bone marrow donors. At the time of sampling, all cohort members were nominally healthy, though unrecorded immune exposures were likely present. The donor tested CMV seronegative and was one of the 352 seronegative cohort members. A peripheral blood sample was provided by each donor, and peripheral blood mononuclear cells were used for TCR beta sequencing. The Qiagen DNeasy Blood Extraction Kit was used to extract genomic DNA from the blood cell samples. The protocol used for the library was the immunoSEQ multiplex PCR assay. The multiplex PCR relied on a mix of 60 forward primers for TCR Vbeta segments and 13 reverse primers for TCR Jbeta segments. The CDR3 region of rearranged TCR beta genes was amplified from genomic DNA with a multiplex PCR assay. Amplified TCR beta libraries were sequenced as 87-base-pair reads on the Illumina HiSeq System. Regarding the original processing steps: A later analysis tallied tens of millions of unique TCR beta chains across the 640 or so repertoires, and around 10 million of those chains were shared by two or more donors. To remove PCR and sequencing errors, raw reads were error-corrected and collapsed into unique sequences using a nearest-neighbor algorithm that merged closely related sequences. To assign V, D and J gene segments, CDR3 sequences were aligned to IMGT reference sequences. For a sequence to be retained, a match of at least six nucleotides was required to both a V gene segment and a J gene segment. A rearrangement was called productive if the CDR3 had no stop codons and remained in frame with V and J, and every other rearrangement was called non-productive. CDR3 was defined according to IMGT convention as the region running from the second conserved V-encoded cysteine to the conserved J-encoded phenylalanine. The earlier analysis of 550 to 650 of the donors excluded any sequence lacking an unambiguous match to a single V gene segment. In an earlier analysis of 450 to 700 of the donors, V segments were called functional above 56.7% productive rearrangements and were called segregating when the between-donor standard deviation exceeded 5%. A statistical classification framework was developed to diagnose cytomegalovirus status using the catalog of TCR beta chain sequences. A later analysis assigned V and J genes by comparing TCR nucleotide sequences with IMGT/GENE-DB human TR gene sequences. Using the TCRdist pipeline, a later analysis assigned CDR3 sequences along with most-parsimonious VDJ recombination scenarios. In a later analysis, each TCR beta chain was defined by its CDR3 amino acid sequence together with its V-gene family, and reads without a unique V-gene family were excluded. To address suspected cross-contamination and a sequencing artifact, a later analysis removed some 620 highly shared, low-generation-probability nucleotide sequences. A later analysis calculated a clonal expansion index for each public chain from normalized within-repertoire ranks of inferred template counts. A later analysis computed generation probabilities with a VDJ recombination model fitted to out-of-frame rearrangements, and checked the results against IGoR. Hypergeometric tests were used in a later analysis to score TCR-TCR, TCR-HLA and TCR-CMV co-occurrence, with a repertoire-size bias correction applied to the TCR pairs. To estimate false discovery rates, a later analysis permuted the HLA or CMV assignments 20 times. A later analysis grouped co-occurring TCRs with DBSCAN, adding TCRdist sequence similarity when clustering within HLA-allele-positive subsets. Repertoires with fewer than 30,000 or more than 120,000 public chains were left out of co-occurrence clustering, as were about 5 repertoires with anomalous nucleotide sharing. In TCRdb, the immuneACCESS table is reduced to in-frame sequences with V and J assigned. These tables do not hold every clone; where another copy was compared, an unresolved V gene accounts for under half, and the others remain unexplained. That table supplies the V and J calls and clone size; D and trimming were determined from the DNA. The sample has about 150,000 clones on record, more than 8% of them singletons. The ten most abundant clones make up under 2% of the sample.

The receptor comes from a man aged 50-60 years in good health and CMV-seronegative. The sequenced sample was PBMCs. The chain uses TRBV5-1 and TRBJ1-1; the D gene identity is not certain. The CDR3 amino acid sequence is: CASSPSGNTEAFF. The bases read TGCGCCAGCAGCCCTTCAGGAAACACTGAAGCTTTCTTT.